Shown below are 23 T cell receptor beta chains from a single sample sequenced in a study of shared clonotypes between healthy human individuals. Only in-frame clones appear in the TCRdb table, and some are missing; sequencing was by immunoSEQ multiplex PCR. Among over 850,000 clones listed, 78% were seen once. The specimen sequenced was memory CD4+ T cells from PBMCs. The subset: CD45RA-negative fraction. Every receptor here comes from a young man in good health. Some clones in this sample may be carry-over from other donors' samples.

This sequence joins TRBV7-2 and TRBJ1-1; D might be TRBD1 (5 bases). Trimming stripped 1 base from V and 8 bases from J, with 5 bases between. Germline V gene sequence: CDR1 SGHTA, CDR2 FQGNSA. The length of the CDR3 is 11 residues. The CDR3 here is CASSLGGEAFF. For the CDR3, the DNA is TGTGCCAGCAGCTTAGGGGGGGAAGCTTTCTTT.

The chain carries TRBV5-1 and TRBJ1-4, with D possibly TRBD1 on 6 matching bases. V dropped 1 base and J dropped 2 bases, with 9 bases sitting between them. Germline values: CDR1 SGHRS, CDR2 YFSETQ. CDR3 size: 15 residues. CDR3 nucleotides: TGCGCCAGCAGCTTGCAGGGGCAGACTAATGAAAAACTGTTTTTT. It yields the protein CASSLQGQTNEKLFF. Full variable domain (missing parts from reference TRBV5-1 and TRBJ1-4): KAGVTQTPRYLIKTRGQQVTLSCSPISGHRSVSWYQQTPGQGLQFLFEYFSETQRNKGNFPGRFSGRQFSNSRSEMNVSTLELGDSALYLCASSLQGQTNEKLFFGSGTQLSVL.

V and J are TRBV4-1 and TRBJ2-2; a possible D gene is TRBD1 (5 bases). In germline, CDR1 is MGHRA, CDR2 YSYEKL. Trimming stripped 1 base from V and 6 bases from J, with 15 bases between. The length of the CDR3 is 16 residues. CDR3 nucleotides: TGCGCCAGCAGCCAAGCGTTTGTGCTAGGGGCCGGGGAGCTGTTTTTT. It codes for CASSQAFVLGAGELFF.

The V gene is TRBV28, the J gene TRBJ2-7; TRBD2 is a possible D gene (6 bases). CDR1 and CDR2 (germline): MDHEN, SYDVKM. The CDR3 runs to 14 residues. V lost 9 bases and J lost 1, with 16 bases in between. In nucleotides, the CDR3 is TGTGCCAGTTACCAGGGAGGTGGGTCCTACGAGCAGTACTTC. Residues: CASYQGGGSYEQYF.

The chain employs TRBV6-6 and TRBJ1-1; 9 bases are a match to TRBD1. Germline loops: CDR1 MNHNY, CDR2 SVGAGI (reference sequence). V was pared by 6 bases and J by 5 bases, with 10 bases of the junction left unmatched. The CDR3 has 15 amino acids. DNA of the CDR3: TGTGCCAGCAGCCTACAGGGGGCGGGGGGAACTGAAGCTTTCTTT. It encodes CASSLQGAGGTEAFF.

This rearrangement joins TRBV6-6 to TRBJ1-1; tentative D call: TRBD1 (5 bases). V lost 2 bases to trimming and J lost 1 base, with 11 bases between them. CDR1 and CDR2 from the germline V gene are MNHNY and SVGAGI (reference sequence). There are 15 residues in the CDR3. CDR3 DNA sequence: TGTGCCAGCAGTTACGAGGGGACCAAGAACACTGAAGCTTTCTTT. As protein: CASSYEGTKNTEAFF.

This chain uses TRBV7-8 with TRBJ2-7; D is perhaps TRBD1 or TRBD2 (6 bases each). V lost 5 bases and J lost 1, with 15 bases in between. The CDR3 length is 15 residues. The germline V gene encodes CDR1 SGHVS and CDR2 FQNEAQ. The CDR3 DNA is TGTGCCAGCAGCCTAGGGGGGTCGATATCCTACGAGCAGTACTTC. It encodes CASSLGGSISYEQYF.

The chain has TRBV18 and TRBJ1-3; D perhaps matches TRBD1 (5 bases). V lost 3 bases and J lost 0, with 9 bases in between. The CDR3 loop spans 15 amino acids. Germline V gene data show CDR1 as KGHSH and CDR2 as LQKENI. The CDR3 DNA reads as TGTGCCAGCTCACCGGACAACTACTCTGGAAACACCATATATTTT. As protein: CASSPDNYSGNTIYF.

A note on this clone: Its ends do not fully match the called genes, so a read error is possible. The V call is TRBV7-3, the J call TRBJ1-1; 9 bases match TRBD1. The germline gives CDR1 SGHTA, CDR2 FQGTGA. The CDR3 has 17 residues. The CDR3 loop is CASSLTGQGPLGTEAFF. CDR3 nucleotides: TGTGCCAGCAGCCTAACGGGACAGGGACCTTTAGGCACTGAAGCTTTCTTT.

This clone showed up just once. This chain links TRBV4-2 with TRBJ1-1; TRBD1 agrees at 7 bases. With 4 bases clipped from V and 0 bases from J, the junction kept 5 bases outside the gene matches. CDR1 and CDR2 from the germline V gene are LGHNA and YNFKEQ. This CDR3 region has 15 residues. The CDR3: CASSPRTGMNTEAFF. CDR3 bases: TGTGCCAGCAGCCCACGGACAGGTATGAACACTGAAGCTTTCTTT.

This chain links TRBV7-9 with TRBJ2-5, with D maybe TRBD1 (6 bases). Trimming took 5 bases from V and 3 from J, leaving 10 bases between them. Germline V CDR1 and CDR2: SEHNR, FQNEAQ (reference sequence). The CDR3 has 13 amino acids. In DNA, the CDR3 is TGTGCCAGCAGCACAGGGCCCAAAGAGACCCAGTACTTC. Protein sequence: CASSTGPKETQYF.

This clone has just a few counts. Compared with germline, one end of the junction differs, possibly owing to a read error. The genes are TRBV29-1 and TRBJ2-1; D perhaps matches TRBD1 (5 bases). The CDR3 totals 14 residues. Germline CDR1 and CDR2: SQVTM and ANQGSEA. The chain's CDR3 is CSVPILVSGQYQIF. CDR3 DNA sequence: TGCAGCGTTCCTATACTGGTCTCCGGACAATATCAGATCTTC.

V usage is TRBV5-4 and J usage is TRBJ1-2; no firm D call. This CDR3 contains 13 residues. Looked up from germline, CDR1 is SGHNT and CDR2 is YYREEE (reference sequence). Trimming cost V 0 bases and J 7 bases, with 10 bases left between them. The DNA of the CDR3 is TGTGCCAGCAGCTTGGACAGCATGGGTGGCTACACCTTC. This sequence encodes CASSLDSMGGYTF.

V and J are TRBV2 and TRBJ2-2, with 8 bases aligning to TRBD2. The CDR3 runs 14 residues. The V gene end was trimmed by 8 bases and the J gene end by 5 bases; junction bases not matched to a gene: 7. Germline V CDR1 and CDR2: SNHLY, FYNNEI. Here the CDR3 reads CASQPGLGTGELFF. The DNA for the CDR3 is TGTGCCAGCCAACCGGGACTAGGGACCGGGGAGCTGTTTTTT.

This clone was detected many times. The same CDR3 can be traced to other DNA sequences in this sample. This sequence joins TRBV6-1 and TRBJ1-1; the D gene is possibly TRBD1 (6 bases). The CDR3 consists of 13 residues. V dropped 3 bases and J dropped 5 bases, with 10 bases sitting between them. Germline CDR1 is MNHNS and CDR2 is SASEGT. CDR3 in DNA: TGTGCCAGCAGTGAGAGGGGGGGAACTGAAGCTTTCTTT. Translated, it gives CASSERGGTEAFF.

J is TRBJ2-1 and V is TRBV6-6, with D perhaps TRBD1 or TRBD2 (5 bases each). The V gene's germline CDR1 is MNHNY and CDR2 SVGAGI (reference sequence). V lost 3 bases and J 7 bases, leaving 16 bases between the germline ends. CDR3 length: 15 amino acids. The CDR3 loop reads CASSYRDPGINEQFF. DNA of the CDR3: TGTGCCAGCAGTTATCGGGACCCCGGTATTAATGAGCAGTTCTTC.

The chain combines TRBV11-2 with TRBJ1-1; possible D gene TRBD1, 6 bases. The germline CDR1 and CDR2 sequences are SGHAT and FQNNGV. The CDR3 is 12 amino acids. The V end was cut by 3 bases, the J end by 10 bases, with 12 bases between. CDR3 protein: CASSFGGGAAFF. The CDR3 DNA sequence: TGTGCCAGCAGCTTTGGAGGGGGAGCAGCTTTCTTT.

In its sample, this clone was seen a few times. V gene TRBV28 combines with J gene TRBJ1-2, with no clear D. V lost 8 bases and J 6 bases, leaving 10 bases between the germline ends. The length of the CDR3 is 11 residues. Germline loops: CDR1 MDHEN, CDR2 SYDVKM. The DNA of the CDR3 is TGTGCCAGCGGTATAGGGAATGGCTACACCTTC. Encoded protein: CASGIGNGYTF.

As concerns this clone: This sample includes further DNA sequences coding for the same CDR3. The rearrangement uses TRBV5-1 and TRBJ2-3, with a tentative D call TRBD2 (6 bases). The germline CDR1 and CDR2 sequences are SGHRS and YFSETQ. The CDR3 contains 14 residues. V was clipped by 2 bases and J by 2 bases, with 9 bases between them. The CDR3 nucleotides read TGCGCCAGCAGCTTCCGGGAGCACACAGATACGCAGTATTTT. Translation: CASSFREHTDTQYF.

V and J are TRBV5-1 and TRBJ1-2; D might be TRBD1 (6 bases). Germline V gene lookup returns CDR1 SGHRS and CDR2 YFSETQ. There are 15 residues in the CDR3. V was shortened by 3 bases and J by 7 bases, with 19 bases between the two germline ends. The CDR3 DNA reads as TGCGCCAGCAGCTGGGCGGGCAGGGGAAGAAGTGGCTACACCTTC. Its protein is CASSWAGRGRSGYTF.

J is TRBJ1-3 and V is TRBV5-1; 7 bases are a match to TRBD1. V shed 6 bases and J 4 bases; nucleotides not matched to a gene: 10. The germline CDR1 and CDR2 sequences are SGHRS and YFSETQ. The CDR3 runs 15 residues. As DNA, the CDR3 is TGCGCCAGCAACCCGGAGGGGGCCTCGGGAAACACCATATATTTT. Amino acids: CASNPEGASGNTIYF.

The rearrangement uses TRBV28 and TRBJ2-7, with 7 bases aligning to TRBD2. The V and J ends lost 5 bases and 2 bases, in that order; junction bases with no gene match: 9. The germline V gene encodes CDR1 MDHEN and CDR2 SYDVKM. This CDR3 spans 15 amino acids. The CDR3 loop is CASSSGASGAYEQYF. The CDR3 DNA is TGTGCCAGCAGTAGCGGGGCTAGCGGCGCCTACGAGCAGTACTTC.

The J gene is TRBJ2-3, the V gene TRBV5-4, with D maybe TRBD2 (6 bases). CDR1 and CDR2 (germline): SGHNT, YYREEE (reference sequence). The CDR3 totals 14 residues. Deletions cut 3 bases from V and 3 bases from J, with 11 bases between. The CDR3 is CASSSGLGTDTQYF. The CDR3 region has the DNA TGTGCCAGCAGCTCGGGACTTGGGACAGATACGCAGTATTTT.